This TCR beta chain stems from a study of control samples from healthy donors and cancer patients. Trimming removed 0 bases from V and 0 bases from J, with 5 bases in between. Germline assignment: CDR1 SEHNR and CDR2 FQNEAQ (reference sequence). There are 14 residues in the CDR3. The repertoire was sequenced with immunoSEQ multiplex PCR; TCRdb's copy has only in-frame clones and lacks some. This sample carries approximately 46,000 clones, about 87% of them seen once, and the ten largest clones take 10%. The rearrangement links TRBV7-9 to TRBJ1-2; D gene ambiguous. Sequences were obtained from PBMCs. The receptor was derived from a woman aged 60-75 years with lung cancer. The CDR3 sequence: CASSLAAPNYGYTF. The CDR3 DNA reads TGTGCCAGCAGCTTAGCAGCACCTAACTATGGCTACACCTTC.